A single sample gave rise to the 3 T cell receptor beta chains below, sequenced in a study of T cell responses to AZD1222 COVID-19 vaccine. Some clones are missing from TCRdb's copy, which holds only in-frame ones; the method was immunoSEQ multiplex PCR. The sample has about 140,000 clones, roughly 92% seen once. Sample: peripheral blood, taken on day 0 of AZD1222 vaccination. These receptors were taken from an adult in good health.

The rearrangement uses TRBV27 and TRBJ2-5; possibly TRBD1 for D (6 bases). CDR3 size: 14 residues. The germline gives CDR1 MNHEY, CDR2 SMNVEV (reference sequence). Trimming took 5 bases from V and 5 from J, leaving 15 bases between them. DNA of the CDR3: TGTGCCAGCAGTGTCCTACAGGGCGGGGAGACCCAGTACTTC. Residues: CASSVLQGGETQYF.

CDR3 amino acids: CASNRPGLSDEQFF. The DNA of the CDR3 is TGTGCCAGCAATAGGCCGGGCCTTAGCGATGAGCAGTTCTTC. The chain is built from TRBV27 and TRBJ2-1; a weak D match, TRBD2 (5 bases). Looked up from germline, CDR1 is MNHEY and CDR2 is SMNVEV (reference sequence). The length of the CDR3 is 14 residues. V shed 7 bases and J shed 8 bases, with 18 bases lying between them.

The chain joins TRBV3-1 (or the pseudogene TRBV3-2) to TRBJ2-3; weak D call: TRBD1 (6 bases). The V gene lost 4 bases and the J gene lost 2 bases, with 16 bases spanning the gap. Per the germline V gene, CDR1 is LGHDT and CDR2 is YNNKEL (reference sequence). The CDR3 length is 16 residues. The CDR3 sequence: CASSPQEGEITDTQYF. CDR3 coding DNA: TGTGCCAGCAGCCCCCAAGAGGGGGAGATCACAGATACGCAGTATTTT.